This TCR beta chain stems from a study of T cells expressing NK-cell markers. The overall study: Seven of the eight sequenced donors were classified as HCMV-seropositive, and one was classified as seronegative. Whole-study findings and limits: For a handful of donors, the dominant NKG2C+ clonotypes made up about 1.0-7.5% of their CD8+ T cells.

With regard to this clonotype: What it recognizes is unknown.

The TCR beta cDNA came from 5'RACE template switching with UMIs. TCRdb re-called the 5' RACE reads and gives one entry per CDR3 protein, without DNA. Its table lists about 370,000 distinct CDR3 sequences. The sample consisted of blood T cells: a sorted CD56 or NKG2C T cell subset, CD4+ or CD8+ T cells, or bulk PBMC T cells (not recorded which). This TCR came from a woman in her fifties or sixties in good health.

CDR3 amino acids: CASSLGPGNTIYF. The V gene is TRBV5-1, the J gene TRBJ1-3. Germline CDR1 reads SGHRS; CDR2 reads YFSETQ. The CDR3 covers 13 residues.